The sequence of this T cell receptor beta chain was determined in a study of T cell changes during pregnancy in multiple sclerosis. The count of this clone is one. Germline assignment: CDR1 MDHEN and CDR2 SYDVKM. The length of the CDR3 is 15 residues. J lost 3 bases, V lost 6 bases, and 11 bases had no gene match. The repertoire was sequenced with immunoSEQ multiplex PCR; TCRdb's copy has only in-frame clones and lacks some. The sample records over 50,000 clones, roughly nine tenths being singletons. The sample was peripheral blood, taken in the first trimester of pregnancy. The rearrangement joins TRBV28 to TRBJ2-7; TRBD2 matches 7 bases. The receptor was isolated from a female donor in good health, enrolled as a control in a pregnancy study. The CDR3 loop reads CASREEGRAGYEQYF. CDR3 nucleotide sequence: TGTGCCAGCAGGGAAGAAGGGAGGGCCGGCTACGAGCAGTACTTC.